This T cell receptor (beta chain) was found in a study of neurological immune-mediated disorders. Study observations and caveats: The greatest degree of TCR clonal expansion was observed in HTLV-1-associated myelopathy, with the lowest in multiple sclerosis, below that of healthy controls. Subjects shared no identical expanded-clone CDR3 amino acid sequences, suggesting private TCR-beta repertoires in all groups.

This clonotype was counted ten times or more. Its antigen is unidentified. Synthesis of cDNA was performed by 5'RACE using 10-nucleotide random UMIs. Every sequencing run drew on 15-18 subjects and yielded over 200 million TCR-beta sequences. TCRdb ran MiXCR on the 5' RACE reads and lists one entry per CDR3 protein. The sample records about 79,000 distinct CDR3 sequences, 13% to 15% being singletons. The germline V gene has CDR1 KGHSH and CDR2 LQKENI. Trimming removed 2 bases from V and 2 bases from J, with 10 bases in between. The CDR3 covers 14 residues. The sample was PBMCs. This chain links TRBV18 with TRBJ2-7; D uncertain. The TCR originated in a woman aged 50 to 60 in good health. For the CDR3, the DNA is TGTGCCAGCTCACCAGAGATGTTGGCCTACGAGCAGTACTTC. It yields the protein CASSPEMLAYEQYF.